These 5 T cell receptor beta chains were sequenced from one sample in a study of T cells in Graves' hyperthyroidism and ophthalmopathy (dated by TCRdb to about 2019). Library preparation was by multiplex PCR. Sequencing took place on an Illumina HiSeq 2000. Amplification of TCR beta CDR3 regions was carried out from RNA transcripts. The TCR CDR3 was subjected to a first round of RT-PCR using the HTBI primer set and the Qiagen OneStep RT-PCR kit. TCRdb reanalyzed the raw reads on its own, using fastp at Q25 for trimming and MiXCR for clone calling, and kept in-frame beta chains. Each entry merges the rows of one CDR3 protein and shows their most common DNA and genes. A total of approximately 430,000 distinct CDR3 sequences appear in this sample, 15% to 18% of them only once. The top ten hold roughly 15% of the sample. Sample: blood. The receptors originated from a woman between 18 and 29 years old with Graves' hyperthyroidism.

V gene TRBV12-3 or TRBV12-4 combines with J gene TRBJ2-7; perhaps TRBD2 as D (6 bases). CDR3 length: 14 residues. Deletions cut 1 base from V and 6 bases from J, with 13 bases between. CDR3 residues: CASSLGLDGGEQYF. In DNA form, the CDR3 reads TGTGCCAGCAGTTTAGGACTAGATGGAGGCGAGCAGTACTTC.

The V and J genes are TRBV4-3 and TRBJ1-3, with no clear D. This CDR3 has 17 amino acids. V lost 2 bases to trimming and J lost 1 base, with 15 bases between them. Germline V gives CDR1 LGHNA, CDR2 YSLEER. The CDR3 here is CASSQSVIRDSGNTIYF. The CDR3 DNA is TGCGCCAGCAGCCAATCCGTCATCCGTGATTCTGGAAACACCATATATTTT.

This clonotype was seen many times. The chain combines TRBV29-1 with TRBJ1-1; no clear D gene. CDR1 is SQVTM and CDR2 is ANQGSEA in the germline V gene. Trimming shortened V by 4 bases and J by 1 base, and 7 bases separated the two germline ends. The CDR3 spans 12 residues. CDR3 coding DNA: TGCAGCGTTGCGGTTCCGAACACTGAAGCTTTCTTT. Amino acids: CSVAVPNTEAFF. The full variable domain, rest sourced from reference TRBV29-1 and TRBJ1-1, is SAVISQKPSRDICQRGTSLTIQCQVDSQVTMMFWYRQQPGQSLTLIATANQGSEATYESGFVIDKFPISRPNLTFSTLTVSNMSPEDSSIYLCSVAVPNTEAFFGQGTRLTVV.

This clonotype was observed a few times. The chain recombines TRBV6-1 with TRBJ1-4, with D unclear. Germline loops: CDR1 MNHNS, CDR2 SASEGT. The CDR3 sequence is 10 residues long. V lost 8 bases and J 7 bases, leaving 5 bases between the germline ends. DNA of the CDR3: TGTGCCAGCCGGTGTGAAAAACTGTTTTTT. Protein sequence: CASRCEKLFF.

This clonotype was seen ten or more times. The CDR3 protein is CASTEGDYNEQFF. CDR3 coding DNA: TGTGCCAGCACCGAGGGGGACTACAATGAGCAGTTCTTC. The chain carries TRBV28 and TRBJ2-1; D perhaps matches TRBD1 (6 bases). The CDR3 has 13 residues. Trimming cost V 7 bases and J 3 bases, with 10 bases left between them. Germline CDR1 reads MDHEN; CDR2 reads SYDVKM.